Below, 30 T cell receptor beta chains from the same sample are listed, as sequenced in a study of beta chain features in type 1 diabetes. Isolated RNA was reverse transcribed in full, so expressed TCRB transcripts were sequenced. TCRdb's copy holds only in-frame clones and misses some; the assay was immunoSEQ multiplex PCR. The sample carries some 220,000 clones, roughly a tenth recorded once. The source material was central memory CD4+ T cells from blood. The receptors derive from a man aged 18 to 30 in good health.

This clone was seen more than once but under ten times. CDR3 sequence: CASSVMNRDQPQHF. CDR3 bases: TGTGCCAGCAGCGTAATGAACAGGGATCAGCCCCAGCATTTT. The chain links TRBV7-9 to TRBJ1-5; D is perhaps TRBD1 (6 bases). The CDR3 runs to 14 residues. Per germline, CDR1 SEHNR and CDR2 FQNEAQ (reference sequence). Trimming stripped 5 bases from V and 5 bases from J, with 13 bases between.

This clone has just a few counts. The sample contains more than one DNA sequence encoding this CDR3. The chain is built from TRBV9 and TRBJ2-5, with TRBD2 matching over 12 bases. J gave up 1 base and V 0 bases, and 4 bases lay outside the gene matches. The CDR3 covers 17 residues. CDR1 and CDR2 from the germline V gene are SGDLS and YYNGEE. CDR3 sequence: CASSVGASGRGQETQYF. The CDR3 nucleotides read TGTGCCAGCAGCGTAGGGGCTAGCGGGAGGGGCCAAGAGACCCAGTACTTC.

This chain joins TRBV7-2 and TRBJ2-2; 9 bases agree with TRBD1. Per the germline V gene, CDR1 is SGHTA and CDR2 is FQGNSA. The CDR3 has 15 amino acids. Trimming at V came to 4 bases and at J to 3 bases, leaving 3 bases not matched to a gene. Here the CDR3 DNA reads TGTGCCAGCAGCTCGTGGACAGGGGACACCGGGGAGCTGTTTTTT. It is translated as CASSSWTGDTGELFF.

V and J are TRBV7-9 and TRBJ1-1; TRBD1 might be the D (6 bases). Germline V CDR1 and CDR2: SEHNR, FQNEAQ (reference sequence). This CDR3 spans 14 amino acids. Trimming left V 2 bases short and J 11 bases short, with 18 bases between. The CDR3 here is CASSLQGPDGSAFF. CDR3 DNA sequence: TGTGCCAGCAGCTTACAGGGGCCCGATGGTAGCGCTTTCTTT. The entire variable domain, with the rest obtained from reference TRBV7-9 and TRBJ1-1, is as follows: DTGVSQNPRHKITKRGQNVTFRCDPISEHNRLYWYRQTLGQGPEFLTYFQNEAQLEKSRLLSDRFSAERPKGSFSTLEIQRTEQGDSAMYLCASSLQGPDGSAFFGQGTRLTVV.

V usage is TRBV7-2 and J usage is TRBJ2-1; the D is unclear. CDR1 is SGHTA and CDR2 is FQGNSA in the germline V gene. V was trimmed by 3 bases and J by 4 bases, leaving 7 bases between them. This CDR3 spans 13 amino acids. CDR3 protein: CASSLGYYNEQFF. DNA of the CDR3: TGTGCCAGCAGCTTGGGCTATTACAATGAGCAGTTCTTC.

The chain is built from TRBV7-2 and TRBJ2-7; D gene ambiguous. Germline values: CDR1 SGHTA, CDR2 FQGNSA. Deletions cut 5 bases from V and 4 bases from J, with 15 bases between. This CDR3 comprises 14 residues. Here the CDR3 DNA reads TGTGCCAGCAGCCTGTTCGTAGAAGGTTACGAGCAGTACTTC. Translation: CASSLFVEGYEQYF. Using reference TRBV7-2 and TRBJ2-7 for the parts outside the CDR3, the full variable domain is GAGVSQSPSNKVTEKGKDVELRCDPISGHTALYWYRQSLGQGLEFLIYFQGNSAPDKSGLPSDRFSAERTGGSVSTLTIQRTQQEDSAVYLCASSLFVEGYEQYFGPGTRLTVT.

The chain has TRBV5-1 and TRBJ2-3; tentative D call: TRBD2 (6 bases). The CDR3 contains 16 residues. Looked up from germline, CDR1 is SGHRS and CDR2 is YFSETQ. V gave up 0 bases and J gave up 2 bases, with 13 bases separating them. CDR3 DNA sequence: TGCGCCAGCAGCTTGGGAGGCGGGACGAACACAGATACGCAGTATTTT. Protein product: CASSLGGGTNTDTQYF. Complete variable domain (other parts from reference TRBV5-1 and TRBJ2-3): KAGVTQTPRYLIKTRGQQVTLSCSPISGHRSVSWYQQTPGQGLQFLFEYFSETQRNKGNFPGRFSGRQFSNSRSEMNVSTLELGDSALYLCASSLGGGTNTDTQYFGPGTRLTVL.

This clone was found a few times. V gene TRBV27 combines with J gene TRBJ2-3, with 11 bases fitting TRBD2. The CDR3 is 17 amino acids. V lost 5 bases, J lost 5 bases, and 12 bases stayed unmatched. Germline loops: CDR1 MNHEY, CDR2 SMNVEV (reference sequence). The CDR3 bases are TGTGCCAGCAGTACCCGGACTAGCGGGCAAAGCCGAGATACGCAGTATTTT. Encoded protein: CASSTRTSGQSRDTQYF.

This clone was counted at least ten times. The chain recombines TRBV14 with TRBJ1-1; 8 bases agree with TRBD1. V gave up 3 bases and J gave up 1 base; unmatched junction bases: 7. Looked up from germline, CDR1 is SGHDN and CDR2 is FVKESK. CDR3 length: 16 amino acids. CDR3 coding DNA: TGTGCCAGCAGCCACCCCGGGACAGGAAAGAACACTGAAGCTTTCTTT. Protein sequence: CASSHPGTGKNTEAFF.

This clone was counted between two and nine times. The chain recombines TRBV5-1 with TRBJ2-7, with D maybe TRBD2 (6 bases). V lost 1 base, J lost 0 bases, and 8 bases lay in between. Germline V gene lookup returns CDR1 SGHRS and CDR2 YFSETQ. This CDR3 contains 14 residues. The DNA for the CDR3 is TGCGCCAGCAGCTTGATCGGGGGCTCCTACGAGCAGTACTTC. The encoded protein is CASSLIGGSYEQYF.

This clone was picked up many times. The chain couples TRBV29-1 to TRBJ2-1, with TRBD2 as a possible D gene (5 bases). This CDR3 is built from 15 residues. V shed 8 bases and J shed 0 bases, with 17 bases lying between them. Germline V gives CDR1 SQVTM, CDR2 ANQGSEA. Here the CDR3 reads CSLWSLGSSYNEQFF. The CDR3 DNA sequence: TGCAGCCTCTGGTCCTTAGGGAGCTCCTACAATGAGCAGTTCTTC.

This clone turned up a few times. The chain carries TRBV6-6 and TRBJ2-7; D is possibly TRBD1 (7 bases). This CDR3 contains 14 residues. Germline lookup yields CDR1 MNHNY and CDR2 SVGAGI (reference sequence). Trimming shortened V by 2 bases and J by 5 bases, and 13 bases separated the two germline ends. CDR3 DNA: TGTGCCAGCAGTTACCGTGCGGGACAGAACGAGCAGTACTTC. Residues: CASSYRAGQNEQYF.

This chain links TRBV15 with TRBJ2-1; 9 bases align to TRBD2. The ends lost 8 bases at V and 9 bases at J; junction bases unmatched: 14. The CDR3 runs to 15 residues. CDR1 and CDR2 from the germline V gene are LNHNV and YYDKDF (reference sequence). The CDR3 sequence is CATALSLAGSPEQFF. The CDR3 DNA is TGTGCCACCGCGTTATCGCTAGCGGGGTCCCCTGAGCAGTTCTTC.

In DNA form, the CDR3 reads TGTGCCAGCAGTGCGGACTACGAGCAGTACTTC. This sequence encodes CASSADYEQYF. This rearrangement joins TRBV2 to TRBJ2-7, with D unresolved. Germline-derived CDR1 and CDR2 are SNHLY and FYNNEI. CDR3 length: 11 residues. V dropped 4 bases and J dropped 3 bases, with 4 bases sitting between them.

Ten or more counts support this clone. The chain has TRBV30 and TRBJ1-2; TRBD1 aligns across 8 bases. The germline CDR1 and CDR2 sequences are GTSNPN and SVGIG (reference sequence). Trimming removed 4 bases from V and 4 bases from J; junction bases left unmatched: 5. The CDR3 loop spans 13 amino acids. CDR3: CAWKRTGSYGYTF. In DNA, the CDR3 is TGTGCCTGGAAAAGGACAGGGAGCTATGGCTACACCTTC.

This clone turned up a few times. The chain employs TRBV7-2 and TRBJ2-7, with a tentative D call TRBD2 (6 bases). V was pared by 5 bases and J by 0 bases, with 11 bases between. This CDR3 comprises 14 residues. Germline V lookup: CDR1 SGHTA, CDR2 FQGNSA. CDR3: CASSKGLTSYEQYF. Written as DNA, the CDR3 is TGTGCCAGCAGCAAGGGACTTACCTCCTACGAGCAGTACTTC.

This clone has just a few counts. The chain couples TRBV7-2 to TRBJ2-7, with TRBD2 matching 11 bases. There are 17 residues in the CDR3. Germline values: CDR1 SGHTA, CDR2 FQGNSA. J was trimmed by 4 bases and V by 1 base; bases with no gene match: 9. The CDR3 DNA sequence: TGTGCCAGCAGCTTAGGCCCGACTAGCGGGACCCCTTACGAGCAGTACTTC. It codes for CASSLGPTSGTPYEQYF.

J is TRBJ2-1 and V is TRBV7-2, with D perhaps given as TRBD1 or TRBD2 (5 bases each). This CDR3 is 15 amino acids long. V was cut by 5 bases and J by 2 bases, with 13 bases left in between. CDR1 SGHTA and CDR2 FQGNSA come from the germline V gene. The CDR3 nucleotides read TGTGCCAGCAGCGCCCAGGGACCGGCCTACAATGAGCAGTTCTTC. Translated: CASSAQGPAYNEQFF.

This clone was observed a few times. V usage is TRBV7-6 and J usage is TRBJ2-2; possible D gene TRBD2, 6 bases. Germline V lookup: CDR1 SGHVS, CDR2 FNYEAQ. The CDR3 totals 14 residues. V was clipped by 3 bases and J by 7 bases, with 12 bases between them. In nucleotides, the CDR3 is TGTGCCAGCAGCTTGGATAGGCGGGGCGGGGAGCTGTTTTTT. This sequence encodes CASSLDRRGGELFF.

This clone occurred a few times. The V call is TRBV7-2, the J call TRBJ2-3; the match to TRBD2 covers 9 bases. The J segment lost 6 bases and the V segment lost 5 bases, leaving 6 bases of the junction unmatched. Germline-derived CDR1 and CDR2 are SGHTA and FQGNSA. The CDR3 totals 14 residues. CDR3 coding DNA: TGTGCCAGCAGCAGTAGCGGGGGCTCCGATACGCAGTATTTT. Translated: CASSSSGGSDTQYF.

V usage is TRBV30 and J usage is TRBJ1-1; D is unresolved. CDR1 and CDR2 (germline): GTSNPN, SVGIG (reference sequence). V lost 8 bases and J 10 bases, leaving 17 bases between the germline ends. This CDR3 has 11 residues. CDR3 nucleotide sequence: TGTGCCGGAAACACAGTCCGAGCAGCTTTCTTT. This gives the protein CAGNTVRAAFF.

J is TRBJ1-2 and V is TRBV19; perhaps TRBD1 as D (5 bases). V was cut by 7 bases and J by 4 bases, with 13 bases left in between. Germline CDR1 LNHDA, CDR2 SQIVND (reference sequence). The CDR3 loop spans 13 amino acids. The CDR3 nucleotides read TGTGCCAGTAACCAGGGTGGTGCCTATGGCTACACCTTC. Residues: CASNQGGAYGYTF. Complete variable domain (other parts from reference TRBV19 and TRBJ1-2): DGGITQSPKYLFRKEGQNVTLSCEQNLNHDAMYWYRQDPGQGLRLIYYSQIVNDFQKGDIAEGYSVSREKKESFPLTVTSAQKNPTAFYLCASNQGGAYGYTFGSGTRLTVV.

The genes are TRBV15 and TRBJ1-5; D is undetermined. The V end lost 0 bases, the J end lost 4 bases, and 13 bases lay between the germline ends. Germline V gene sequence: CDR1 LNHNV, CDR2 YYDKDF (reference sequence). The CDR3 has 16 amino acids. Here the CDR3 DNA reads TGTGCCACCAGCAGAGATCGGGCGGCAGGAAATCAGCCCCAGCATTTT. Amino acids: CATSRDRAAGNQPQHF.

V and J are TRBV28 and TRBJ2-3; 7 bases match TRBD2. This CDR3 has 14 residues. V lost 4 bases and J lost 4; bases outside the gene matches: 5. Germline values: CDR1 MDHEN, CDR2 SYDVKM. The DNA of the CDR3 is TGTGCCAGCAGTTCCCCCGGGGGGTCAGATACGCAGTATTTT. Translated, it gives CASSSPGGSDTQYF.

The CDR3 sequence: CASSSQGQVEAFF. CDR3 DNA sequence: TGCGCCAGCAGCTCCCAGGGGCAGGTTGAAGCTTTCTTT. V usage is TRBV5-1 and J usage is TRBJ1-1; a possible D gene is TRBD1 (6 bases). V was cut by 3 bases and J by 7 bases, with 13 bases left in between. The CDR3 has 13 amino acids. The V gene's germline CDR1 is SGHRS and CDR2 YFSETQ.

The chain has TRBV30 and TRBJ2-1; 11 nucleotides align to TRBD2. CDR3 length equals 15 residues. Unmatched junction bases numbered 12, after V lost 8 bases and J lost 6 bases. Germline V lookup: CDR1 GTSNPN, CDR2 SVGIG (reference sequence). In DNA, the CDR3 is TGTGCCACCTCTGCACTAGCGGGAGTGGGCAATGAGCAGTTCTTC. Translating it yields CATSALAGVGNEQFF.

This clone appeared a few times. J is TRBJ1-5 and V is TRBV18; D gene uncertain. The CDR3 covers 14 residues. CDR1 KGHSH and CDR2 LQKENI come from the germline V gene. V was pared by 8 bases and J by 3 bases, with 14 bases between. CDR3 loop: CASRPGGINQPQHF. CDR3 DNA sequence: TGTGCCAGCCGACCCGGTGGGATCAATCAGCCCCAGCATTTT.

The rearrangement joins TRBV10-3 to TRBJ2-1; TRBD1 might be the D (5 bases). CDR3 length: 12 residues. Per the germline V gene, CDR1 is ENHRY and CDR2 is SYGVKD. Trimming cost V 5 bases and J 9 bases, with 11 bases left between them. In DNA form, the CDR3 reads TGTGCCATCAGTAAAGGGGAAGGTGAGCAGTTCTTC. Translation gives CAISKGEGEQFF.

The rearrangement links TRBV4-3 to TRBJ2-1; 8 positions agree with TRBD1. V trimming: 3 bases; J trimming: 6 bases; junction bases outside the gene matches: 7. This CDR3 has 15 residues. Germline V gene sequence: CDR1 LGHNA, CDR2 YSLEER. For the CDR3, the DNA is TGCGCCAGCAGCCAGGCGGGACAGGTCGGCAATGAGCAGTTCTTC. It is translated as CASSQAGQVGNEQFF.

The chain has TRBV18 and TRBJ2-6; 7 bases are shared with TRBD1. The CDR3 is made up of 16 amino acids. CDR1 is KGHSH and CDR2 is LQKENI in the germline V gene. V shed 3 bases and J 0 bases; nucleotides not matched to a gene: 2. The CDR3 DNA reads as TGTGCCAGCTCACCGGGACAGCGCTCTGGGGCCAACGTCCTGACTTTC. It is translated as CASSPGQRSGANVLTF. The full variable domain, its missing parts supplied by reference TRBV18 and TRBJ2-6, is NAGVMQNPRHLVRRRGQEARLRCSPMKGHSHVYWYRQLPEEGLKFMVYLQKENIIDESGMPKERFSAEFPKEGPSILRIQQVVRGDSAAYFCASSPGQRSGANVLTFGAGSRLTVL.